This passage covers 18 T cell receptor beta chains from one sample sequenced in a study of T cell responses to AZD1222 COVID-19 vaccine. Here immunoSEQ multiplex PCR was the method, and the copy in TCRdb shows in-frame clones only, minus some. The sample lists about 200,000 clones; just over 90% were seen once. Sequenced material: peripheral blood, taken 28 days after the second AZD1222 dose. Every receptor here comes from an adult who received the AZD1222 COVID-19 vaccine.

V usage is TRBV25-1 and J usage is TRBJ2-3; D may match TRBD1 or TRBD2 (5 bases each). Trimming removed 0 bases at V and 4 bases at J, with 20 bases between. The CDR3 loop spans 18 amino acids. CDR1 and CDR2 from the germline V gene are MGHDK and SYGVNS. CDR3 DNA sequence: TGTGCCAGCAGTGAATATAGGGAAGGGGACCCCAGGCCAGATACGCAGTATTTT. This codes for CASSEYREGDPRPDTQYF.

This chain connects TRBV9 to TRBJ1-5, with 7 nucleotides matching TRBD1. CDR1 is SGDLS, CDR2 YYNGEE, per germline. This CDR3 contains 15 residues. V lost 4 bases and J lost 1; bases outside the gene matches: 5. CDR3 coding DNA: TGTGCCAGCAGCTACGGGACAGAGAGCAATCAGCCCCAGCATTTT. This translates into CASSYGTESNQPQHF. Supplemented by reference TRBV9 and TRBJ1-5, the full variable domain reads DSGVTQTPKHLITATGQRVTLRCSPRSGDLSVYWYQQSLDQGLQFLIQYYNGEERAKGNILERFSAQQFPDLHSELNLSSLELGDSALYFCASSYGTESNQPQHFGDGTRLSIL.

V gene TRBV7-3 combines with J gene TRBJ2-7; the match to TRBD1 covers 7 bases. Trimming removed 4 bases from V and 4 bases from J; junction bases left unmatched: 7. Germline V gene data show CDR1 as SGHTA and CDR2 as FQGTGA. CDR3 size: 14 residues. The CDR3 DNA is TGTGCCAGCAGCTCCGGACAGGCTCCTTACGAGCAGTACTTC. This gives the protein CASSSGQAPYEQYF.

The chain uses TRBV18 and TRBJ2-1, with 11 bases lining up with TRBD2. CDR3 length equals 14 residues. After removal of 6 bases from V and 7 bases from J, the junction contained 5 bases not matched to a gene. The germline V gene encodes CDR1 KGHSH and CDR2 LQKENI. CDR3 protein: CASSPGLAENEQFF. CDR3 DNA sequence: TGTGCCAGCTCTCCGGGACTAGCGGAGAATGAGCAGTTCTTC.

This chain links TRBV5-1 with TRBJ2-5, with TRBD2 matching 10 bases. The CDR3 totals 17 residues. Germline V gives CDR1 SGHRS, CDR2 YFSETQ. The junction had 14 bases not matched to a gene; V was cut back by 4 bases and J by 5 bases. CDR3 loop: CASSPEASGRSGETQYF. CDR3 nucleotide sequence: TGCGCCAGCAGCCCGGAGGCTAGCGGGAGATCAGGGGAGACCCAGTACTTC.

The chain is built from TRBV28 and TRBJ1-1, with a possible D match to TRBD1 (5 bases). The CDR3 consists of 14 residues. Germline-derived CDR1 and CDR2 are MDHEN and SYDVKM. The germline V and J ends were trimmed by 5 bases and 9 bases, with 19 bases remaining between them. CDR3 nucleotide sequence: TGTGCCAGCAGTGTACCCCCTCGGGGCTCAAAAGCTTTCTTT. Translated, it gives CASSVPPRGSKAFF.

J is TRBJ2-6 and V is TRBV19; D is uncertain. The CDR3 spans 15 residues. Germline loops: CDR1 LNHDA, CDR2 SQIVND (reference sequence). V lost 7 bases and J lost 4, with 14 bases in between. This chain's CDR3 is CASTPGSRGANVLTF. CDR3 nucleotide sequence: TGTGCCAGTACTCCGGGTTCTAGGGGGGCCAACGTCCTGACTTTC.

In this sample, this clone turned up once. V gene TRBV19 combines with J gene TRBJ1-3; 10 bases agree with TRBD1. This CDR3 comprises 15 residues. CDR1 is LNHDA and CDR2 is SQIVND in the germline V gene (reference sequence). V shed 3 bases and J 2 bases; nucleotides not matched to a gene: 1. The chain's CDR3 is CASSIGQGAGNTIYF. The CDR3 DNA reads as TGTGCCAGTAGTATCGGACAGGGGGCTGGAAACACCATATATTTT.

V gene TRBV9 combines with J gene TRBJ2-1; D not resolved. CDR1 SGDLS and CDR2 YYNGEE come from the germline V gene. This CDR3 is built from 14 residues. Between the trimmed V and J ends, which lost 0 bases and 5 bases, there was a span of 9 bases. The CDR3 loop is CASSVEGFNNEQFF. The CDR3 DNA reads as TGTGCCAGCAGCGTAGAAGGCTTCAACAATGAGCAGTTCTTC.

CDR3 sequence: CASSPPWGLVQYF. The DNA for the CDR3 is TGTGCCAGCAGCCCCCCCTGGGGGCTGGTGCAGTATTTT. The chain is built from TRBV11-3 and TRBJ2-3, with D tentatively TRBD1 (6 bases). The length of the CDR3 is 13 residues. CDR1 and CDR2 from the germline V gene are SGHNT and YENEEA. V was shortened by 5 bases and J by 11 bases, with 17 bases between the two germline ends.

The chain uses TRBV19 and TRBJ2-1; TRBD2 agrees at 10 bases. The V gene's germline CDR1 is LNHDA and CDR2 SQIVND (reference sequence). The trim removed 6 bases at V and 6 bases at J, leaving 2 bases unmatched. The CDR3 sequence is 13 residues long. Written as DNA, the CDR3 is TGTGCCAGTAGGGTAGCGGGAGGCAATGAGCAGTTCTTC. Protein: CASRVAGGNEQFF.

CDR3 sequence: CASSIVRDRWSTSTDTQYF. In nucleotides, the CDR3 is TGTGCCAGTAGTATAGTACGGGACCGATGGTCCACTAGCACAGATACGCAGTATTTT. The chain links TRBV19 to TRBJ2-3, with D perhaps being TRBD1 or TRBD2 (5 bases each). Trimming took off 1 base at V and 0 bases at J, with 20 bases between the two ends. Germline-derived CDR1 and CDR2 are LNHDA and SQIVND (reference sequence). The CDR3 sequence is 19 residues long.

As regards this clone: This CDR3 is also generated by other DNA sequences in the sample. Here the CDR3 reads CASSQDLGSGNTIYF. CDR3 bases: TGTGCCAGCAGCCAAGATCTAGGGTCTGGAAACACCATATATTTT. This rearrangement joins TRBV3-1 (or the pseudogene TRBV3-2) to TRBJ1-3; D not resolved. Trimming removed 0 bases from V and 1 base from J, with 7 bases in between. CDR3 length: 15 amino acids. Germline CDR1 and CDR2: LGHDT and YNNKEL (reference sequence).

V is TRBV7-9 and J is TRBJ1-3; D remains ambiguous. This CDR3 has 16 amino acids. Looked up from germline, CDR1 is SEHNR and CDR2 is FQNEAQ (reference sequence). V was clipped by 1 base and J by 2 bases, with 12 bases between them. The chain's CDR3 is CASSLDLALTGNTIYF. In DNA, the CDR3 is TGTGCCAGCAGCTTAGACCTGGCTTTGACTGGAAACACCATATATTTT.

This sequence joins TRBV7-9 and TRBJ2-1, with a tentative D call TRBD1 (6 bases). Germline V gene lookup returns CDR1 SEHNR and CDR2 FQNEAQ (reference sequence). The ends were cut back, 3 bases at V and 10 bases at J, with 16 bases in the middle. This CDR3 region has 14 residues. This CDR3 reads CASSFWTASGEQFF. CDR3 bases: TGTGCCAGCAGCTTCTGGACAGCCTCCGGGGAGCAGTTCTTC.

The V and J genes are TRBV6-6 and TRBJ2-1; the match to TRBD2 covers 8 bases. Germline V lookup: CDR1 MNHNY, CDR2 SVGAGI (reference sequence). The CDR3 contains 14 residues. The trim removed 7 bases at V and 5 bases at J, leaving 7 bases unmatched. CDR3 sequence: CASKTSVQNNEQFF. The CDR3 region has the DNA TGTGCCAGCAAGACTAGCGTACAGAACAATGAGCAGTTCTTC.

The chain carries TRBV7-8 and TRBJ1-4; TRBD1 might be the D (5 bases). Per germline, CDR1 SGHVS and CDR2 FQNEAQ. The CDR3 loop spans 15 amino acids. Trimming pared 5 bases from V and 5 bases from J, leaving 15 bases between. The CDR3 spells CASSVQEGLNEKLFF. For the CDR3, the DNA is TGTGCCAGCAGCGTACAGGAGGGGCTGAATGAAAAACTGTTTTTT. The whole variable domain, remainder taken from reference TRBV7-8 and TRBJ1-4, is GAGVSQSPRYKVAKRGQDVALRCDPISGHVSLFWYQQALGQGPEFLTYFQNEAQLDKSGLPSDRFFAERPEGSVSTLKIQRTQQEDSAVYLCASSVQEGLNEKLFFGSGTQLSVL.

The rearrangement links TRBV19 to TRBJ1-5; 7 bases align to TRBD1. V was pared by 6 bases and J by 4 bases, with 6 bases of the junction left unmatched. Germline CDR1 LNHDA, CDR2 SQIVND (reference sequence). The CDR3 loop spans 14 amino acids. The CDR3 is CASRPGQLNQPQHF. The CDR3 coding sequence is TGTGCCAGTAGACCGGGACAGTTAAATCAGCCCCAGCATTTT.